This record covers a single T cell receptor (beta chain). Its specificity is unknown. The CDR3 spans 13 residues. CDR1 and CDR2 from the germline V gene are SEHNR and FQNEAQ (reference sequence). V lost 5 bases to trimming and J lost 3 bases; unmatched junction nucleotides: 2. This entry is derived from a study of cytomegalovirus exposure and HLA in healthy donors. Study-level findings and limits: Presence/absence analyses assumed roughly uniform sequencing depth across donors.

Vbeta (60) and Jbeta (13) primers were used in the PCR. Measured with immunoSEQ multiplex PCR; TCRdb has only the in-frame clones, and not every one. The table counts under 100,000 clones; approximately 4.2% lies in the top ten. This TCR was sampled from a man aged 25 to 40 in good health and CMV-seronegative. Sequences were obtained from PBMCs. This chain uses TRBV7-9 with TRBJ2-5; 8 bases are shared with TRBD1. The CDR3 region has the DNA TGTGCCAGCAGCGCGACAGGGGAAGAGACCCAGTACTTC. It is translated as CASSATGEETQYF.